This T cell receptor beta chain was captured by sequencing in a study of T cells in Graves' hyperthyroidism and ophthalmopathy. Study context: Peripheral blood specimens were obtained at initial diagnosis, prior to any treatment.

Graves' hyperthyroidism without ophthalmopathy progression within 18 months was termed stable. Authors of the study amplified TCR beta CDR3 regions from RNA transcripts. First-round RT-PCR of the TCR CDR3 relied on the HTBI primer set. TCRdb fed the multiplex PCR reads into MiXCR, producing one record per CDR3 protein. In the table there are around 500,000 distinct CDR3 sequences, 13% to 15% of which are singletons. The V and J ends lost 3 bases and 9 bases respectively, with 12 bases between them. This CDR3 has 14 amino acids. Germline V gene data show CDR1 as SGHDN and CDR2 as FVKESK. Only a few counts were recorded for this clonotype.

The V gene is TRBV14, the J gene TRBJ1-6; D gene unclear. The sample comprised blood. The sequence was collected from a woman in her thirties or forties with Graves' hyperthyroidism. The CDR3 DNA is TGTGCCAGCAGCCACGGTCGCCTCGTTTCACCCCTCCACTTT. This sequence encodes CASSHGRLVSPLHF.